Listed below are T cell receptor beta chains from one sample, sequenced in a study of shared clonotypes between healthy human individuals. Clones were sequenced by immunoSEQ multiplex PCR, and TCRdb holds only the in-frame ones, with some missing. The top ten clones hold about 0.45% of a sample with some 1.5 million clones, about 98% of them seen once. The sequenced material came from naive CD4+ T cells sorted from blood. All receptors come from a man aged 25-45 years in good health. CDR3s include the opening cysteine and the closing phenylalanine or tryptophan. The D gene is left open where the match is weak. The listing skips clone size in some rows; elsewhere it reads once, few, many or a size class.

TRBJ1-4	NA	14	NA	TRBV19	CASSIDGVEEKLFF	TGTGCCAGTAGTATAGATGGGGTTGAAGAAAAACTGTTTTTT
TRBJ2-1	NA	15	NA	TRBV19	CASSPGVWAYNEQFF	TGTGCCAGTAGTCCCGGTGTGTGGGCGTACAATGAGCAGTTCTTC
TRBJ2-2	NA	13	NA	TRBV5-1	CASSSTDTGELFF	TGCGCCAGCAGCTCGACAGACACCGGGGAGCTGTTTTTT
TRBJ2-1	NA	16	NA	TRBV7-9	CASSDDRFWVRDEQFF	TGTGCCAGCAGCGACGATAGGTTCTGGGTACGTGATGAGCAGTTCTTC
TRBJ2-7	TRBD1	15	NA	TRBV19	CASSTRQGGSYEQYF	TGTGCCAGTAGTACGCGACAGGGGGGGTCCTACGAGCAGTACTTC
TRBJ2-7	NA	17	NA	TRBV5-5	CASSLQGLSRPGYEQYF	TGTGCCAGCAGCTTGCAGGGTCTAAGTAGACCAGGATACGAGCAGTACTTC
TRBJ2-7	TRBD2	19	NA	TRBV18	CASSPSVGLAGGFSNEQYF	TGTGCCAGCTCACCTTCCGTGGGACTAGCGGGAGGGTTTTCGAACGAGCAGTACTTC
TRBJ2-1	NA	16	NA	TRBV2	CASSPGDLPYYNEQFF	TGTGCCAGCAGCCCTGGGGACCTACCCTACTACAATGAGCAGTTCTTC
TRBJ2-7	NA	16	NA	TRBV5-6	CASSLAVRTGTSEQYF	TGTGCCAGCAGCTTGGCGGTTCGGACGGGCACCTCCGAGCAGTACTTC
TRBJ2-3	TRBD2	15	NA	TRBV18	CASSEAGGPGDTQYF	TGTGCCAGCTCAGAAGCGGGAGGGCCGGGAGATACGCAGTATTTT
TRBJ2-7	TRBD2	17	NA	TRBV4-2	CASSLGIGLAGFYEQYF	TGTGCCAGCAGCCTCGGAATCGGACTAGCGGGATTCTACGAGCAGTACTTC
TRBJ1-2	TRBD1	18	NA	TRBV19	CASSKKTGEGRRNYGYTF	TGTGCCAGTAGTAAAAAAACAGGGGAGGGACGGCGTAACTATGGCTACACCTTC
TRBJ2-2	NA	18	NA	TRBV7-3	CASSSVGTGNANTGELFF	TGTGCCAGCAGCTCCGTCGGAACAGGGAACGCGAACACCGGGGAGCTGTTTTTT
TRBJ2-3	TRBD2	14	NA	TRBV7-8	CASVTSGRSDTQYF	TGTGCCAGCGTCACTAGCGGGAGGTCAGATACGCAGTATTTT
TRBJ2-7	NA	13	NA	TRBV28	CASSLVRDHEQYF	TGTGCCAGCAGTTTGGTCAGGGACCACGAGCAGTACTTC
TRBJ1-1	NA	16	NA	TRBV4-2	CASSQDRQGPGAEAFF	TGTGCCAGCAGCCAAGATCGCCAGGGACCGGGGGCTGAAGCTTTCTTT
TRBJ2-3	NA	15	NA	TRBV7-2	CASSLNPTTTDTQYF	TGTGCCAGCAGCTTAAATCCCACCACCACAGATACGCAGTATTTT
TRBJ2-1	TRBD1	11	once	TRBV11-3	CASSARDRGFF	TGTGCCAGCAGCGCCCGGGACAGGGGCTTCTTC
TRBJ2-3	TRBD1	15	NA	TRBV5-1	CASSASRGQVDTQYF	TGCGCCAGCAGCGCGTCAAGGGGGCAGGTAGATACGCAGTATTTT
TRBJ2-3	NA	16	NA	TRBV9	CASSVGRTGRTDTQYF	TGTGCCAGCAGCGTAGGCAGGACCGGGCGCACAGATACGCAGTATTTT
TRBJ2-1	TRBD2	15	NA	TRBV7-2	CASSHPEQRGNEQFF	TGTGCCAGCAGCCACCCCGAACAGCGGGGGAATGAGCAGTTCTTC
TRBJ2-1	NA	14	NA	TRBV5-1	CASRRESLGGEQFF	TGCGCCAGCAGGCGGGAAAGTCTAGGGGGGGAGCAGTTCTTC
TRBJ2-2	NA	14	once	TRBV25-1	CASSNSGGTGELFF	TGTGCCAGCAGTAACTCAGGCGGAACCGGGGAGCTGTTTTTT
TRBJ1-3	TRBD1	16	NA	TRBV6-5	CASSYKGQNSGNTIYF	TGTGCCAGCAGTTACAAGGGACAGAACTCTGGAAACACCATATATTTT
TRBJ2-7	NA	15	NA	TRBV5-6	CASSSLGSVNYEQYF	TGTGCCAGCAGCTCCTTAGGGTCGGTTAATTACGAGCAGTACTTC
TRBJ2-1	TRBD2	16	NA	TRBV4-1	CASSQEGGRARGEQFF	TGCGCCAGCAGCCAAGAGGGCGGGAGGGCCCGGGGTGAGCAGTTCTTC